The 28 T cell receptor beta chains below all came from one sample that was sequenced in a study of radiotherapy plus CTLA-4 blockade in lung cancer. Clones were read by immunoSEQ multiplex PCR, and TCRdb kept only the in-frame ones, dropping some. The data contain more than 90,000 clones, around 88% of them singletons. Source: peripheral blood, taken from a patient treated with radiotherapy plus ipilimumab. These receptors all stem from a human donor with non-small cell lung cancer that progressed on radiotherapy plus ipilimumab.

This clone was counted a few times. CDR3 residues: CAISESLDVLTF. CDR3 in DNA: TGTGCCATCAGTGAGTCCCTTGACGTCCTGACTTTC. This chain uses TRBV10-3 with TRBJ2-6; D is undetermined. Trimming removed 0 bases at V and 11 bases at J, with 5 bases between. The CDR3 spans 12 residues. CDR1 is ENHRY, CDR2 SYGVKD, per germline.

The genes are TRBV7-3 and TRBJ2-7, with TRBD1 as a possible D gene (6 bases). The CDR3 has 15 amino acids. V was cut by 2 bases and J by 2 bases, with 13 bases left in between. In germline, CDR1 is SGHTA, CDR2 FQGTGA. Written as DNA, the CDR3 is TGTGCCAGCAGCTTAGGGGGCGGCCTCGCCTACGAGCAGTACTTC. It translates to CASSLGGGLAYEQYF.

The J gene is TRBJ2-5, the V gene TRBV5-1; D gene unclear. The germline V gene has CDR1 SGHRS and CDR2 YFSETQ. CDR3 length: 13 amino acids. The V and J ends lost 0 bases and 2 bases respectively, with 5 bases between them. The CDR3 reads CASSLASQETQYF. The CDR3 DNA reads TGCGCCAGCAGCTTGGCATCTCAAGAGACCCAGTACTTC.

The chain is built from TRBV5-1 and TRBJ2-2, with 8 bases fitting TRBD2. The CDR3 extends over 16 amino acids. J gave up 4 bases and V 0 bases, and 5 bases lay outside the gene matches. CDR1 and CDR2 from the germline V gene are SGHRS and YFSETQ. CDR3 sequence: CASSLGPSGSTGELFF. The CDR3 DNA sequence: TGCGCCAGCAGCTTGGGCCCCAGCGGGAGCACCGGGGAGCTGTTTTTT.

V is TRBV7-8 and J is TRBJ2-7; possibly TRBD1 or TRBD2 for D (5 bases each). This CDR3 region has 14 residues. CDR1 and CDR2 (germline): SGHVS, FQNEAQ. Trimming left V 2 bases short and J 0 bases short, with 8 bases between. The CDR3 nucleotides read TGTGCCAGCAGCTTAAGGGACCTCTCCTACGAGCAGTACTTC. This codes for CASSLRDLSYEQYF.

CDR3: CASSLLAGEYNEQFF. Written as DNA, the CDR3 is TGTGCCAGCAGTTTACTAGCGGGAGAGTACAATGAGCAGTTCTTC. The chain has TRBV6-6 and TRBJ2-1; TRBD2 matches at 11 bases. CDR1 MNHNY and CDR2 SVGAGI come from the germline V gene (reference sequence). This CDR3 has 15 amino acids. V lost 4 bases and J lost 4; bases outside the gene matches: 3.

The chain carries TRBV1 and TRBJ2-7; the table's D gene call, TRBD2, was not cross checked with the DNA. TRBV1 is shown as a pseudogene. The CDR3 extends over 17 amino acids. CDR3: CTSSQGAASGSTYEQYF. The CDR3 bases are TGCACCAGCAGCCAAGGGGCGGCTAGCGGGAGTACATACGAGCAGTACTTC.

This chain connects TRBV29-1 to TRBJ2-2, with D perhaps TRBD1 or TRBD2 (5 bases each). V dropped 6 bases and J dropped 6 bases, with 17 bases sitting between them. The CDR3 covers 14 residues. The germline V gene encodes CDR1 SQVTM and CDR2 ANQGSEA. CDR3 in amino acids: CSVRMGVEAGELFF. The DNA of the CDR3 is TGCAGCGTCCGAATGGGGGTAGAGGCCGGGGAGCTGTTTTTT.

The chain joins TRBV18 to TRBJ2-1, with unresolved D. Trimming left V 3 bases short and J 9 bases short, with 12 bases between. CDR1 is KGHSH and CDR2 is LQKENI in the germline V gene. The CDR3 runs 13 residues. CDR3: CASSPPLVAEQFF. CDR3 nucleotides: TGTGCCAGCTCACCCCCGCTAGTGGCTGAGCAGTTCTTC.

The chain links TRBV6-5 to TRBJ2-3; D not resolved. Germline assignment: CDR1 MNHEY and CDR2 SVGAGI. The CDR3 sequence is 15 residues long. Trimming removed 2 bases at V and 2 bases at J, with 11 bases between. CDR3 DNA: TGTGCCAGCAGTTACGACCTCAAACCCACAGATACGCAGTATTTT. Its protein product is CASSYDLKPTDTQYF.

J is TRBJ1-5 and V is TRBV4-1, with a tentative D call TRBD1 (6 bases). The length of the CDR3 is 15 residues. Germline CDR1 MGHRA, CDR2 YSYEKL. The V end was cut by 1 base, the J end by 7 bases, with 14 bases between. The DNA of the CDR3 is TGCGCCAGCAGCCAAGTTGGGGGGCTAGGGCAGCCCCAGCATTTT. Translated: CASSQVGGLGQPQHF.

The rearrangement links TRBV4-2 to TRBJ2-1; 10 nucleotides line up with TRBD2. There are 19 residues in the CDR3. The junction had 17 bases not matched to a gene; V was cut back by 5 bases and J by 4 bases. CDR1 is LGHNA and CDR2 is YNFKEQ in the germline V gene. Here the CDR3 reads CASSSMEEREGPLYNEQFF. CDR3 nucleotides: TGTGCCAGCAGCTCTATGGAGGAGCGGGAGGGCCCTCTATACAATGAGCAGTTCTTC.

The V gene is TRBV6-5, the J gene TRBJ2-3, with D maybe TRBD1 (5 bases). V shed 4 bases and J shed 6 bases, with 11 bases lying between them. The CDR3 runs to 13 residues. CDR1 is MNHEY and CDR2 is SVGAGI in the germline V gene. CDR3 coding DNA: TGTGCCAGCAGTTGGACATTCTCGGATACGCAGTATTTT. Translation gives CASSWTFSDTQYF.

The chain combines TRBV18 with TRBJ2-3, with TRBD2 matching 9 bases. Germline CDR1 is KGHSH and CDR2 is LQKENI. This CDR3 is built from 14 residues. Germline trimming cut 3 bases from V and 7 bases from J; bases unmatched to any gene: 5. CDR3 sequence reads: CASSPAGGPYTQYF. The CDR3 DNA follows: TGTGCCAGCTCACCTGCGGGAGGGCCGTATACGCAGTATTTT.

A single count supports this clone. J is TRBJ2-1 and V is TRBV27, with D possibly being TRBD2 (5 bases). The CDR3 covers 14 residues. V was pared by 8 bases and J by 5 bases, with 16 bases between. Germline V gene lookup returns CDR1 MNHEY and CDR2 SMNVEV (reference sequence). The CDR3 spells CASQDSQRNNEQFF. The CDR3 DNA reads TGTGCCAGCCAGGACTCACAGAGGAACAATGAGCAGTTCTTC.

The chain recombines TRBV4-2 with TRBJ2-1; 13 nucleotides agree with TRBD2. After removal of 1 base from V and 0 bases from J, the junction contained 0 bases not matched to a gene. CDR1 and CDR2 (germline): LGHNA, YNFKEQ. The CDR3 consists of 17 residues. CDR3 residues: CASSQGTSGSSYNEQFF. CDR3 sequence (DNA): TGTGCCAGCAGCCAAGGGACTAGCGGGAGCTCCTACAATGAGCAGTTCTTC.

The rearrangement uses TRBV19 and TRBJ2-1; 8 bases map to TRBD2. The CDR3 length is 14 residues. CDR1 and CDR2 (germline): LNHDA, SQIVND (reference sequence). Losses at the gene ends were 5 bases for V and 6 bases for J; bases not matched to a gene: 6. The CDR3: CASSVGLAINEQFF. The CDR3 DNA sequence: TGTGCCAGTAGTGTCGGACTAGCTATCAATGAGCAGTTCTTC.

The rearrangement uses TRBV9 and TRBJ1-5; D uncertain. Trimming stripped 2 bases from V and 7 bases from J, with 4 bases between. From germline, CDR1 is SGDLS and CDR2 YYNGEE. The CDR3 spans 11 residues. Written as DNA, the CDR3 is TGTGCCAGCAGCGTTAAACAGCCCCAGCATTTT. Translating it yields CASSVKQPQHF.

V usage is TRBV5-1 and J usage is TRBJ1-3, with 7 nucleotides matching TRBD1. The CDR3 runs to 16 residues. V lost 4 bases and J lost 0; bases outside the gene matches: 7. Germline-derived CDR1 and CDR2 are SGHRS and YFSETQ. DNA of the CDR3: TGCGCCAGCAGCCACGGACAGGCTGACTCTGGAAACACCATATATTTT. It yields the protein CASSHGQADSGNTIYF.

The chain is built from TRBV20-1 and TRBJ2-1; D possibly corresponds to TRBD1 (5 bases). The CDR3 covers 11 residues. Germline loops: CDR1 DFQATT, CDR2 SNEGSKA (reference sequence). V lost 1 base, J lost 7 bases, and 5 bases lay in between. CDR3 protein: CSARAGNEQFF. The DNA for the CDR3 is TGCAGTGCTAGAGCAGGGAATGAGCAGTTCTTC.

The chain couples TRBV5-1 to TRBJ1-1, with a possible D match to TRBD1 (5 bases). Germline V gene sequence: CDR1 SGHRS, CDR2 YFSETQ. V shed 1 base and J shed 3 bases, with 13 bases lying between them. The CDR3 length is 15 residues. DNA for the CDR3: TGCGCCAGCAGCTTGCGGGTTTGGGGCGACACTGAAGCTTTCTTT. Its translation is CASSLRVWGDTEAFF.

This chain links TRBV11-3 with TRBJ1-1; TRBD1 matches at 10 bases. This CDR3 region has 16 residues. V lost 3 bases and J lost 1; bases outside the gene matches: 5. Per germline, CDR1 SGHNT and CDR2 YENEEA. The CDR3: CASSLGQGRANTEAFF. DNA of the CDR3: TGTGCCAGCAGCTTGGGACAGGGGAGGGCGAACACTGAAGCTTTCTTT.

The chain employs TRBV7-8 and TRBJ2-7, with a weak D call TRBD2 (6 bases). The V gene lost 3 bases and the J gene lost 2 bases, with 17 bases spanning the gap. The CDR3 consists of 16 residues. The germline V gene has CDR1 SGHVS and CDR2 FQNEAQ. In nucleotides, the CDR3 is TGTGCCAGCAGCTTGGTACCGGGACTTCAAGCCTACGAGCAGTACTTC. Translation gives CASSLVPGLQAYEQYF.

This clone has a handful of counts. The V gene is TRBV7-9, the J gene TRBJ1-1; possible D gene TRBD1, 5 bases. Deletions cut 6 bases from V and 4 bases from J, with 21 bases between. The CDR3 totals 16 residues. Germline V gene sequence: CDR1 SEHNR, CDR2 FQNEAQ (reference sequence). The CDR3 region has the DNA TGTGCCAGCAGGGATAACGGGGTGGGACGCGGCACTGAAGCTTTCTTT. Translating it yields CASRDNGVGRGTEAFF.

V is TRBV15 and J is TRBJ2-5, with 8 bases matching TRBD2. The CDR3 is 18 residues long. CDR1 and CDR2 (germline): LNHNV, YYDKDF (reference sequence). The V gene end was trimmed by 0 bases and the J gene end by 1 base; junction bases not matched to a gene: 10. CDR3 nucleotide sequence: TGTGCCACCAGCAGAGATAAAGGGACTAGGGATCGCCAAGAGACCCAGTACTTC. Translation gives CATSRDKGTRDRQETQYF.

The J gene is TRBJ2-3, the V gene TRBV5-1; no reliable D call. Trimming removed 4 bases from V and 6 bases from J, with 9 bases in between. CDR1 is SGHRS, CDR2 YFSETQ, per germline. The CDR3 runs to 12 residues. CDR3 DNA sequence: TGCGCCAGCAGCAACCTGGGGGATACGCAGTATTTT. It specifies CASSNLGDTQYF.

J is TRBJ2-7 and V is TRBV10-2; 10 nucleotides agree with TRBD2. V shed 3 bases, J shed 4 bases, and the junction held 3 bases outside the gene matches. The CDR3 contains 14 residues. The V gene's germline CDR1 is WSHSY and CDR2 SAAADI. The CDR3 reads CASSEAGGAYEQYF. The DNA for the CDR3 is TGCGCCAGCAGTGAAGCGGGAGGGGCATACGAGCAGTACTTC.

The chain joins TRBV5-1 to TRBJ2-6, with unresolved D. The CDR3 is 16 residues long. V was trimmed by 0 bases and J by 0 bases, leaving 7 bases between them. Germline V CDR1 and CDR2: SGHRS, YFSETQ. The CDR3 DNA sequence: TGCGCCAGCAGCTTGGCCGAAGCCTCTGGGGCCAACGTCCTGACTTTC. Translated, it gives CASSLAEASGANVLTF.